This passage covers 16 T cell receptor beta chains from one sample sequenced in a study of cytomegalovirus exposure and HLA in healthy donors. Vbeta (60) and Jbeta (13) primers were used in the PCR. Only in-frame clones appear in the TCRdb table, and some are missing; sequencing was by immunoSEQ multiplex PCR. The specimen's table records about 160,000 clones. Sequenced sample: PBMCs. Every receptor here comes from a woman between 55 and 75 years old in good health and CMV-seronegative.

The chain links TRBV30 to TRBJ1-6; 8 positions agree with TRBD1. The CDR3 is made up of 13 amino acids. The V and J ends lost 4 bases and 8 bases, in that order; junction bases with no gene match: 4. Germline loops: CDR1 GTSNPN, CDR2 SVGIG (reference sequence). The CDR3 sequence is CAWTGQGDSPLHF. Written as DNA, the CDR3 is TGTGCCTGGACCGGACAGGGTGATTCACCCCTCCACTTT.

The V call is TRBV27, the J call TRBJ2-1; 7 bases are a match to TRBD2. The CDR3 contains 12 residues. Per the germline V gene, CDR1 is MNHEY and CDR2 is SMNVEV (reference sequence). V shed 5 bases, J shed 9 bases, and the junction held 4 bases outside the gene matches. In nucleotides, the CDR3 is TGTGCCAGCAGTACCATAGCGGGTGAGCAGTTCTTC. Translation gives CASSTIAGEQFF.

The chain is built from TRBV19 and TRBJ2-7; D gene unclear. The germline gives CDR1 LNHDA, CDR2 SQIVND (reference sequence). V was trimmed by 0 bases and J by 6 bases, leaving 12 bases between them. The CDR3 runs 14 residues. CDR3 sequence: CASSIESQRGEQYF. CDR3 DNA sequence: TGTGCCAGTAGTATAGAAAGCCAGAGAGGCGAGCAGTACTTC.

The genes are TRBV7-2 and TRBJ1-1; no definite D call. V lost 2 bases and J lost 8, with 12 bases in between. The CDR3 is 13 amino acids. Germline V gives CDR1 SGHTA, CDR2 FQGNSA. The CDR3 region has the DNA TGTGCCAGCAGCTTATCCCAACTCGGGGAAGCTTTCTTT. Its protein is CASSLSQLGEAFF.

The CDR3 region is CASSLLTGGAYEQYF. The DNA for the CDR3 is TGCGCCAGCAGCTTACTAACAGGGGGCGCCTACGAGCAGTACTTC. This sequence joins TRBV5-1 and TRBJ2-7; 9 bases map to TRBD1. CDR1 and CDR2 from the germline V gene are SGHRS and YFSETQ. V lost 2 bases to trimming and J lost 2 bases; unmatched junction nucleotides: 5. CDR3 size: 15 residues.

The rearrangement links TRBV30 to TRBJ2-6; D ambiguous. The CDR3 runs to 12 residues. V was clipped by 4 bases and J by 4 bases, with 5 bases between them. The germline CDR1 and CDR2 sequences are GTSNPN and SVGIG (reference sequence). The CDR3 sequence: CAWTPGANVLTF. Written as DNA, the CDR3 is TGTGCCTGGACTCCGGGGGCCAACGTCCTGACTTTC.

The rearrangement uses TRBV6-1 and TRBJ2-1; perhaps TRBD2 as D (6 bases). Deletions cut 3 bases from V and 6 bases from J, with 18 bases between. This CDR3 is 16 amino acids long. The germline V gene encodes CDR1 MNHNS and CDR2 SASEGT. The CDR3 protein is CASSDQSSANLNEQFF. In DNA form, the CDR3 reads TGTGCCAGCAGTGATCAGTCTAGCGCAAACCTCAATGAGCAGTTCTTC.

The rearrangement joins TRBV14 to TRBJ2-7; D is uncertain. The V gene's germline CDR1 is SGHDN and CDR2 FVKESK. V lost 1 base to trimming and J lost 3 bases, with 10 bases between them. The CDR3 is made up of 14 amino acids. CDR3 coding DNA: TGTGCCAGCAGCCAAGGACCGACGGGCTACGAGCAGTACTTC. Its protein is CASSQGPTGYEQYF.

The genes are TRBV27 and TRBJ2-7; 12 bases align to TRBD2. The length of the CDR3 is 19 residues. Germline V lookup: CDR1 MNHEY, CDR2 SMNVEV (reference sequence). With 4 bases clipped from V and 0 bases from J, the junction kept 13 bases outside the gene matches. The CDR3 DNA is TGTGCCAGCAGTTCTGGACTAGCGGGAATAATTAAGAGCTCCTACGAGCAGTACTTC. It is translated as CASSSGLAGIIKSSYEQYF.

This rearrangement joins TRBV29-1 to TRBJ2-5; 8 bases map to TRBD1. With 7 bases clipped from V and 5 bases from J, the junction kept 12 bases outside the gene matches. CDR1 SQVTM and CDR2 ANQGSEA come from the germline V gene. The CDR3 has 14 amino acids. This chain's CDR3 is CSDPKGQVGETQYF. For the CDR3, the DNA is TGCAGCGATCCCAAGGGACAGGTCGGCGAGACCCAGTACTTC.

The chain employs TRBV5-6 and TRBJ1-3; TRBD1 agrees at 11 bases. Trimming cost V 4 bases and J 4 bases; bases outside gene matches: 7. CDR3 length equals 16 residues. In germline, CDR1 is SGHDT, CDR2 YYEEEE. For the CDR3, the DNA is TGTGCCAGCAGCCTACGCCGGGACAGGGGGGGAAACACCATATATTTT. This gives the protein CASSLRRDRGGNTIYF.

The J gene is TRBJ1-2, the V gene TRBV2; TRBD1 matches 7 bases. Germline trimming cut 0 bases from V and 5 bases from J; bases unmatched to any gene: 9. The CDR3 totals 16 residues. Germline V CDR1 and CDR2: SNHLY, FYNNEI. The CDR3 here is CASSEALLTGRYGYTF. CDR3 DNA sequence: TGTGCCAGCAGTGAAGCGCTTCTGACAGGGAGGTATGGCTACACCTTC.

This chain connects TRBV7-9 to TRBJ2-2, with 7 bases aligning to TRBD1. The V segment lost 8 bases and the J segment 1 base; nucleotides outside the gene matches: 4. Germline CDR1 is SEHNR and CDR2 is FQNEAQ (reference sequence). CDR3 size: 14 residues. The CDR3: CASGRTGNTGELFF. CDR3 nucleotide sequence: TGTGCCAGCGGAAGGACAGGGAACACCGGGGAGCTGTTTTTT.

The V call is TRBV5-1, the J call TRBJ2-7; possibly TRBD2 for D (5 bases). Trimming stripped 1 base from V and 6 bases from J, with 14 bases between. This CDR3 contains 14 residues. Looked up from germline, CDR1 is SGHRS and CDR2 is YFSETQ. For the CDR3, the DNA is TGCGCCAGCAGCTTGACTCTTGCGGGCGGCGAGCAGTACTTC. This encodes CASSLTLAGGEQYF.

The V and J genes are TRBV2 and TRBJ2-7; weak D call: TRBD2 (5 bases). Trimming removed 7 bases at V and 3 bases at J, with 13 bases between. CDR3 length: 13 residues. The V gene's germline CDR1 is SNHLY and CDR2 FYNNEI. CDR3 DNA: TGTGCCAGCACCCCAGTGAGGGACTACGAGCAGTACTTC. It specifies CASTPVRDYEQYF.

J is TRBJ1-1 and V is TRBV2, with 7 positions matching TRBD1. Trimming removed 8 bases from V and 0 bases from J; junction bases left unmatched: 3. The CDR3 has 13 residues. The germline V gene encodes CDR1 SNHLY and CDR2 FYNNEI. This CDR3 is CASRQGLNTEAFF. In DNA form, the CDR3 reads TGTGCCAGCCGACAGGGACTGAACACTGAAGCTTTCTTT.